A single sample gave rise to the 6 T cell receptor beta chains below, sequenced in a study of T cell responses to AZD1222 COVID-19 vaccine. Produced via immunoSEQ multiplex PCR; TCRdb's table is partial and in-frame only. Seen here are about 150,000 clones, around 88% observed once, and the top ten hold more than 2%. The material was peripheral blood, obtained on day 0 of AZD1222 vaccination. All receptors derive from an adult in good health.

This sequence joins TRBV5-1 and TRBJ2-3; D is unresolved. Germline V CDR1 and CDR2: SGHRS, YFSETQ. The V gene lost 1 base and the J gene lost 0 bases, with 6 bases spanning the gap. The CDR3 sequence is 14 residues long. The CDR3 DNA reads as TGCGCCAGCAGCTTGTGGGGTAGCACAGATACGCAGTATTTT. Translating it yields CASSLWGSTDTQYF.

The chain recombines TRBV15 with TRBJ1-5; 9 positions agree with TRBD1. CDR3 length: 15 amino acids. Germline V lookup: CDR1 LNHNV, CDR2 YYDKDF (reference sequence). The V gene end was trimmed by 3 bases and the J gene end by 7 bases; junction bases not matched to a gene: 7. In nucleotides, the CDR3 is TGTGCCACCAGCAGGGCCGGGACAGGGAACCAGCCCCAGCATTTT. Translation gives CATSRAGTGNQPQHF.

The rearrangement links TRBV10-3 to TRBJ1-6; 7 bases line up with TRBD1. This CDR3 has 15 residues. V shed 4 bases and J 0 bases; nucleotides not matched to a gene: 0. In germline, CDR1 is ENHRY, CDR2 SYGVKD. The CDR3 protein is CAISGDSSYNSPLHF. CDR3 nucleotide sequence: TGTGCCATCAGTGGGGACAGCTCCTATAATTCACCCCTCCACTTT.

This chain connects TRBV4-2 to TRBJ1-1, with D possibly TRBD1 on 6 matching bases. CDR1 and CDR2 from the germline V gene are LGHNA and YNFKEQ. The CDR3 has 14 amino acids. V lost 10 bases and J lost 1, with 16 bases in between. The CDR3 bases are TGTGCCATGACCCCGACAGGTGGGAACACTGAAGCTTTCTTT. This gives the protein CAMTPTGGNTEAFF.

Here the CDR3 DNA reads TGTGCCAGCAGCCTAGGGACTAGCGCCAGGTGGTTTCAAGAGACCCAGTACTTC. Protein: CASSLGTSARWFQETQYF. The rearrangement joins TRBV7-9 to TRBJ2-5, with 10 nucleotides matching TRBD2. This CDR3 spans 18 amino acids. Per the germline V gene, CDR1 is SEHNR and CDR2 is FQNEAQ (reference sequence). J gave up 2 bases and V 5 bases, and 14 bases lay outside the gene matches.

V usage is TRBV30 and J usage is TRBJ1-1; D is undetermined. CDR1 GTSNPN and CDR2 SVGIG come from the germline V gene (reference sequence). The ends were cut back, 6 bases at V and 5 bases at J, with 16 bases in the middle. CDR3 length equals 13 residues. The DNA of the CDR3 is TGTGCCTGTAAGTTGGACCAGTGGACTGAAGCTTTCTTT. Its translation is CACKLDQWTEAFF.